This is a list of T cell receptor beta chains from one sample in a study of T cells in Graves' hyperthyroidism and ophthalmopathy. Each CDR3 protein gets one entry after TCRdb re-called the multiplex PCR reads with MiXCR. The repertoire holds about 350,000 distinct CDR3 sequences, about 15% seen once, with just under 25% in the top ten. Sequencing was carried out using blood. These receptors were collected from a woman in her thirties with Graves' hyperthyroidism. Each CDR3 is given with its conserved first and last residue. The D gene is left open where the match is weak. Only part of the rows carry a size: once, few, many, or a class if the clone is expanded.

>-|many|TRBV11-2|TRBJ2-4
CASSPAKNIQYF
TGTGCCAGCAGCCCGGCCAAAAACATTCAGTACTTC
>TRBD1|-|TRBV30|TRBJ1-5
CAWSSRTGNQPQHF
TGTGCCTGGAGTTCCAGGACAGGGAATCAGCCCCAGCATTTT
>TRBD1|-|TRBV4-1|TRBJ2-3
CASSHAGTGGTDTQYF
TGCGCCAGCAGCCACGCCGGGACAGGGGGAACAGATACGCAGTATTTT
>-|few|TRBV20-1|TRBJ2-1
CSALLWNEQFF
TGCAGTGCCCTCCTTTGGAATGAGCAGTTCTTC
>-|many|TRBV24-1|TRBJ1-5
CATSDSRTVGSNQPQHF
TGTGCCACCAGTGATTCCCGCACGGTGGGGAGCAATCAGCCCCAGCATTTT
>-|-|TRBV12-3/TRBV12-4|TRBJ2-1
CASSLKAGTAEQFF
TGTGCCAGCAGTCTTAAGGCGGGAACTGCCGAGCAGTTCTTC
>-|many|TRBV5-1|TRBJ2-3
CASSLVRDCTDTQYF
TGCGCCAGCAGCTTGGTGAGGGACTGCACAGATACGCAGTATTTT
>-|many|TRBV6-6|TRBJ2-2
CASSYKNTGELFF
TGTGCCAGCAGTTACAAGAACACCGGGGAGCTGTTTTTT
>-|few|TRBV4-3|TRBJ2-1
CASSPRGSWVEQFF
TGCGCCAGCAGCCCCCGGGGTAGCTGGGTTGAGCAGTTCTTC
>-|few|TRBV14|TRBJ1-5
CASSQGIGQPQHF
TGTGCCAGCAGCCAGGGGATCGGGCAGCCCCAGCATTTT
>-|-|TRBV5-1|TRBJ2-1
CASSLGPQVLSERAGEQFF
TGCGCCAGCAGCTTGGGCCCCCAGGTTCTTAGCGAGAGGGCCGGTGAGCAGTTCTTC
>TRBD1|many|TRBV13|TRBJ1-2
CASSRQGGYGYTF
TGTGCCAGCAGCCGACAGGGAGGCTATGGCTACACCTTC
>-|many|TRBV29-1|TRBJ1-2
CSVPHFNGYTF
TGCAGCGTTCCCCACTTTAATGGCTACACCTTC
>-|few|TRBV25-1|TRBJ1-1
CASSDLGTPTEAFF
TGTGCCAGCAGTGATCTTGGGACACCCACTGAAGCTTTCTTT
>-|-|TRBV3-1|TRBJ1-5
CASSQTANQPQHF
TGTGCCAGCAGCCAGACGGCGAATCAGCCCCAGCATTTT
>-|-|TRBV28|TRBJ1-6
CATRDLNSPLHF
TGTGCCACAAGGGACCTTAATTCACCCCTCCACTTT
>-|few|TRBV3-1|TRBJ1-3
CASSQVVRGTIYF
TGTGCCAGCAGCCAAGTTGTCCGTGGCACCATATATTTT
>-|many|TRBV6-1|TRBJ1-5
CASSVMREWNQPQHF
TGTGCCAGCAGTGTTATGCGGGAGTGGAATCAGCCCCAGCATTTT
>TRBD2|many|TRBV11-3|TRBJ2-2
CASTQGGLAGLLPHTGELFF
TGTGCCAGCACCCAAGGGGGACTAGCGGGCCTCTTGCCCCACACCGGGGAGCTGTTTTTT
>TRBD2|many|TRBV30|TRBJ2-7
CAWSGGLAGGYEQYF
TGTGCCTGGAGTGGGGGACTAGCGGGAGGATACGAGCAGTACTTC
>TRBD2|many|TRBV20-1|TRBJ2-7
CSAMASGSPTYEQYF
TGCAGTGCTATGGCTAGCGGGAGCCCTACCTACGAGCAGTACTTC
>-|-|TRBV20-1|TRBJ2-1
CRLPKEHYGEQFF
TGCAGATTACCGAAGGAGCACTACGGTGAGCAGTTCTTC
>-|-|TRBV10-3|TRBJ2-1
CAISRGSGTNEQFF
TGTGCCATCAGTCGGGGCTCGGGGACTAATGAGCAGTTCTTC
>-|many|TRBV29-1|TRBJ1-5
CSVEVVSNQPQHF
TGCAGCGTTGAAGTCGTTAGCAATCAGCCCCAGCATTTT